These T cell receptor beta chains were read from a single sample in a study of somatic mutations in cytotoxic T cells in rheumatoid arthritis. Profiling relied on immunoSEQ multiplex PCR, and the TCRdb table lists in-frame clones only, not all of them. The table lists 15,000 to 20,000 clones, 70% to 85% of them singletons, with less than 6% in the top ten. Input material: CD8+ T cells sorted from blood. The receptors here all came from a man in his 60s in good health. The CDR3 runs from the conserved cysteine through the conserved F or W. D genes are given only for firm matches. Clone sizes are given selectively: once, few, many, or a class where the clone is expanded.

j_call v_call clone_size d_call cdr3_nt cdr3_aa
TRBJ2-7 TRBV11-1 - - TGTGCCTGCAGACAGGAAAGCTCCTACGAGCAGTACTTC CACRQESSYEQYF
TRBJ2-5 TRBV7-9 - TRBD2 TGTGCCAGCAGCTTTAGCGGGAGGCCACGGGAGACCCAGTACTTC CASSFSGRPRETQYF
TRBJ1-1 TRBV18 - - TGTGCCAGCTCAGCGGACAGAGTGGGCACTGAAGCTTTCTTT CASSADRVGTEAFF
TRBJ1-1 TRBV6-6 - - TGTGCCAGCAGCCAGGTGGGGAGAACTGAAGCTTTCTTT CASSQVGRTEAFF
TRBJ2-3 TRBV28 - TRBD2 TGTGCCAGCAGTGGTAGCGGGAGGTCCCGGGATACGCAGTATTTT CASSGSGRSRDTQYF
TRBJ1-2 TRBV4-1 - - TGCGCCAGCAGCCAAGAAGAACAGGCCCACCTATACTATGGCTACACCTTC CASSQEEQAHLYYGYTF
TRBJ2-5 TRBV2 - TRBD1 TGTGCCAGCAGTGACGGCGGGGTCAGGGGGCTGGAGACCCAGTACTTC CASSDGGVRGLETQYF
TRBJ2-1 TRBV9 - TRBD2 TGTGCCAGCAGCGTCAGCGGGAGTATCTACAATGAGCAGTTCTTC CASSVSGSIYNEQFF
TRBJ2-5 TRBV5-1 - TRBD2 TGCGCCAGCAGCTGGCCTAGCGGGGGGAGCCACCAAGAGACCCAGTACTTC CASSWPSGGSHQETQYF
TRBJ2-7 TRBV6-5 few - TGTGCCAGCAGCGCGATCTACGAGCAGTACTTC CASSAIYEQYF
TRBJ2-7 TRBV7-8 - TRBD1 TGTGCCAGCTTGGGGACAGACTCCTACGAGCAGTACTTC CASLGTDSYEQYF
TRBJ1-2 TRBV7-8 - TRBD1 TGTGCCAGCAGCTCCCCCGGGACAGGGACAGGGGGCTACACCTTC CASSSPGTGTGGYTF
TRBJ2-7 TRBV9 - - TGTGCCAGCAGCGTAGGATATGGGCAGGCCTCCTACGAGCAGTACTTC CASSVGYGQASYEQYF
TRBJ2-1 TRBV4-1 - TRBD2 TGCGCCAGCAGCCAAGTTAGCCTAGCGGGGGGGAATGAGCAGTTCTTC CASSQVSLAGGNEQFF
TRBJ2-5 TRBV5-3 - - TGTGCCAGAAGCTTCTACAGGGAGCTCACCCTACTAGTTTCGGAGACCCAGTACTTC CARSFYRELTLLVSETQYF
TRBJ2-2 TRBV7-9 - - TGTGCCACCACTAGACGGGGGAAGACCGGGGAGCTGTTTTTT CATTRRGKTGELFF
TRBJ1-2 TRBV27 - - TGTGCCAGCAGTTCCCTATACACAGGAGAGGTCTATGGCTACACCTTC CASSSLYTGEVYGYTF
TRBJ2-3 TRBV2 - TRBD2 TGTGCCAGCAGAAAGATGGGACTAGCCGTCTCCTCCACAGATACGCAGTATTTT CASRKMGLAVSSTDTQYF
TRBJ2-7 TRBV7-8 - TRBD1 TGTGCCAGCAGCTCAAGACAGGGGGCCCTCGAGCAGTACTTC CASSSRQGALEQYF
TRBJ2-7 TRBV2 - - TGTGCCAGCAGTGAGCAGGAGGAATACGAGCAGTACTTC CASSEQEEYEQYF
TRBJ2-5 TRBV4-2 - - TGTGCCAGCAGCCAGGCAATTATACCGGGACTTCCTCAAGAGACCCAGTACTTC CASSQAIIPGLPQETQYF
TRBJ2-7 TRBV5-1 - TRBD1 TGCGCCAGCAGCGCCCGGGACAGGGGTTACGAGCAGTACTTC CASSARDRGYEQYF
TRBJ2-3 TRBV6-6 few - TGTGCCAGCAGTTATTCTTGGACCGGGGACATGAATACGCAGTATTTT CASSYSWTGDMNTQYF
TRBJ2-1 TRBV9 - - TGTGCCAGCAGCGTTCCGACAGGATTCTACAATGAGCAGTTCTTC CASSVPTGFYNEQFF
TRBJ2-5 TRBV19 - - TGTGCCAGTAGTATATTGGTCGGGGATCCAGAGCAGTACTTC CASSILVGDPEQYF
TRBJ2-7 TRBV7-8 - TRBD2 TGTGCCAGCAGCTTAGTTAGCGGGAGATCCTACGAGCAGTACTTC CASSLVSGRSYEQYF
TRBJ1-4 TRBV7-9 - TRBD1 TGTGCCAGCAGCTTAACAGGGGGCCTCAATGAAAAACTGTTTTTT CASSLTGGLNEKLFF